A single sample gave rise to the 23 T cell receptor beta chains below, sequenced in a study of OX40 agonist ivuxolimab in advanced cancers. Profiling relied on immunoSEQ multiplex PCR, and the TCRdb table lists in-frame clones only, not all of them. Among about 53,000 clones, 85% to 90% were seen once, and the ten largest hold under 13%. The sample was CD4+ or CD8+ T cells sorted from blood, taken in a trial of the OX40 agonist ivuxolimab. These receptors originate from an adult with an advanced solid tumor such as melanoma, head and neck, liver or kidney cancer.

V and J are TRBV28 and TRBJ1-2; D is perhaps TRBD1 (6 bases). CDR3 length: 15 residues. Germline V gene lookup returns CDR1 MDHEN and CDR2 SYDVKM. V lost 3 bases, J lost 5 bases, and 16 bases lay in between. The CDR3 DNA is TGTGCCAGCAGTTTTAGCTCCAGCAGGGGTTATGGCTACACCTTC. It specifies CASSFSSSRGYGYTF.

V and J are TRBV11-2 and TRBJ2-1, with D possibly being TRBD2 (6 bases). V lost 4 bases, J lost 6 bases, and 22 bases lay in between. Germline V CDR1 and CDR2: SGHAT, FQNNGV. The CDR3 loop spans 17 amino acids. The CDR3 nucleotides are TGTGCCAGCAGCTCCCGCGGTGCAGGAGGGCCGGGCAATGAGCAGTTCTTC. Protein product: CASSSRGAGGPGNEQFF.

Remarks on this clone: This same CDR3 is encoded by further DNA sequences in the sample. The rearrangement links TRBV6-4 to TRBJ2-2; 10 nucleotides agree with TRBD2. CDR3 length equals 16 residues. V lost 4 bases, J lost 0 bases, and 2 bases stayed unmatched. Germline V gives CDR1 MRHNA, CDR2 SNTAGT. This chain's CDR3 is CASSVLAGANTGELFF. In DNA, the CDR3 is TGTGCCAGCAGTGTGCTAGCGGGGGCGAACACCGGGGAGCTGTTTTTT.

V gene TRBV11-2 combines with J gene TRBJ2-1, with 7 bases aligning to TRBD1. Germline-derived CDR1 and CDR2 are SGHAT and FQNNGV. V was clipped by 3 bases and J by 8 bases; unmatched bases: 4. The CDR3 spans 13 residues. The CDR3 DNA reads TGTGCCAGCAGCTTGCCCGGGACAGATGAGCAGTTCTTC. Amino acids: CASSLPGTDEQFF.

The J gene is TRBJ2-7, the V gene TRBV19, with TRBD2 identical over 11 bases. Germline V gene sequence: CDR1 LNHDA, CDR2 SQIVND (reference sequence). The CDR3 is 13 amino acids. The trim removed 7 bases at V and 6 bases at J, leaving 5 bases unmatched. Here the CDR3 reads CASKRLAGGEQYF. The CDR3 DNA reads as TGTGCCAGTAAAAGGCTAGCGGGAGGCGAGCAGTACTTC.

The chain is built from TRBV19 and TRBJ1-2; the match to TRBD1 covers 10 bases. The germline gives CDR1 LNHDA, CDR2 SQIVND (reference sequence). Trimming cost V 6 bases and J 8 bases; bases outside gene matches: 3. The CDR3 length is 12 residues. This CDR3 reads CASRRQGAGYTF. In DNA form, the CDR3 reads TGTGCCAGTAGGCGACAGGGGGCAGGCTACACCTTC.

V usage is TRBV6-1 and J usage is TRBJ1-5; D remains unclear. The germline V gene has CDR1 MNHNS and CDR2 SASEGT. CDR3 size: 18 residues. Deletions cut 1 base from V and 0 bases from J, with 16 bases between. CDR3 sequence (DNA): TGTGCCAGCAGTGAAGGAATCCTCAGAACACCTAGCAATCAGCCCCAGCATTTT. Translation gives CASSEGILRTPSNQPQHF.

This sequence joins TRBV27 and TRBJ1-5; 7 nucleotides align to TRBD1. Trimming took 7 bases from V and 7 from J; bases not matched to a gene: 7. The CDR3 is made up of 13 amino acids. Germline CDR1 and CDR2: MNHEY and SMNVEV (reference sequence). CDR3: CASKTGTSQPQHF. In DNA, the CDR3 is TGTGCCAGCAAGACAGGGACCTCCCAGCCCCAGCATTTT.

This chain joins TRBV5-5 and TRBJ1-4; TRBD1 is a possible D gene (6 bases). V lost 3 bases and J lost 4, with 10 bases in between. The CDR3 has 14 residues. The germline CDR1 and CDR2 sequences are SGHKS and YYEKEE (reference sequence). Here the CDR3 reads CASSWTEFNEKLFF. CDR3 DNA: TGTGCCAGCAGCTGGACAGAGTTTAATGAAAAACTGTTTTTT.

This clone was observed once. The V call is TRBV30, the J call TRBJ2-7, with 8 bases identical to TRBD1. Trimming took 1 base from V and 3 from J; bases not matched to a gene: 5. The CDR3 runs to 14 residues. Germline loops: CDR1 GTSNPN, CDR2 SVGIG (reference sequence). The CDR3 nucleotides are TGTGCCTGGAGTGCCGGACAGGGAAGCTACGAGCAGTACTTC. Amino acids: CAWSAGQGSYEQYF.

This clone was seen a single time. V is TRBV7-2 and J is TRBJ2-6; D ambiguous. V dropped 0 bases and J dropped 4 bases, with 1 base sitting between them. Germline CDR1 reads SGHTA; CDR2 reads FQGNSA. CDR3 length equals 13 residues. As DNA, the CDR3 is TGTGCCAGCAGCTTAGCCGGGGCCAACGTCCTGACTTTC. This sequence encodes CASSLAGANVLTF.

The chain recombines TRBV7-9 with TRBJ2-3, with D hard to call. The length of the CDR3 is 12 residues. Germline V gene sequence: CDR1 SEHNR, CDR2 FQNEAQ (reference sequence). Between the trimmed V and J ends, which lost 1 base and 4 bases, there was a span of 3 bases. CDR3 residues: CASSLVADTQYF. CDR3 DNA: TGTGCCAGCAGCTTAGTGGCAGATACGCAGTATTTT.

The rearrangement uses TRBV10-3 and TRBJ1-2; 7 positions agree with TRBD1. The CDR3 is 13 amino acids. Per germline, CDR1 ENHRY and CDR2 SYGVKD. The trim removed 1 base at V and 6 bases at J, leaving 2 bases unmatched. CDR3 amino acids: CAISELTGDGYTF. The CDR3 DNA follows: TGTGCCATCAGTGAGTTAACAGGGGATGGCTACACCTTC.

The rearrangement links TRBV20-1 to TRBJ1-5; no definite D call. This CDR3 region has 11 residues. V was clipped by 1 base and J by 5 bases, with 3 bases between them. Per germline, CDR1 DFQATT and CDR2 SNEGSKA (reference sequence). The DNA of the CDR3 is TGCAGTGCTAGAGGGGATCAGCCCCAGCATTTT. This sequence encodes CSARGDQPQHF.

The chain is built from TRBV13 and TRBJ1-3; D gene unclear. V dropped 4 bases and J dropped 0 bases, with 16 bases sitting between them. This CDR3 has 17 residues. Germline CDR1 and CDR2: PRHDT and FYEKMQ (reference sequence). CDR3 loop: CASSSTLDAFSGNTIYF. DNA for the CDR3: TGTGCCAGCAGCTCCACCCTGGACGCCTTCTCTGGAAACACCATATATTTT.

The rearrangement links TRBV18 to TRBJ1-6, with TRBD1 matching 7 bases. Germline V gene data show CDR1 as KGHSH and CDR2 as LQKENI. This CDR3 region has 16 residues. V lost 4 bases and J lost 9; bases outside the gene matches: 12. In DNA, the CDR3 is TGTGCCAGCTCACTTAACCCGGGACAGCGGGGTTCACCCCTCCACTTT. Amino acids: CASSLNPGQRGSPLHF.

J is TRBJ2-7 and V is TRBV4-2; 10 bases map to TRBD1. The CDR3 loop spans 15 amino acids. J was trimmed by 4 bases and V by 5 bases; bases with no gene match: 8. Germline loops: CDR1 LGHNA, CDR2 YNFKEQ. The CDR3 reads CASSRETGGPYEQYF. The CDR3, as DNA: TGTGCCAGCAGCAGAGAGACAGGGGGCCCATACGAGCAGTACTTC.

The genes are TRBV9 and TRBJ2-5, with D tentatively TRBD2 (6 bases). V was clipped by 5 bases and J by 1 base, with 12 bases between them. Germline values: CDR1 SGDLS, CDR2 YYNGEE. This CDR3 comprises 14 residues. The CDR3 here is CASSPGGGQETQYF. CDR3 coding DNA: TGTGCCAGCAGTCCCGGGGGTGGCCAAGAGACCCAGTACTTC. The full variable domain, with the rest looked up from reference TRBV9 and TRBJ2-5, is DSGVTQTPKHLITATGQRVTLRCSPRSGDLSVYWYQQSLDQGLQFLIQYYNGEERAKGNILERFSAQQFPDLHSELNLSSLELGDSALYFCASSPGGGQETQYFGPGTRLLVL.

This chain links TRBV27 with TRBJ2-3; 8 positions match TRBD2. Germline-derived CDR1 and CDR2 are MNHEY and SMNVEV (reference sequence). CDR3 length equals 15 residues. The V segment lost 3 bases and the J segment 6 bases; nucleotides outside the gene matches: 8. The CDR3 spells CASSFAGGLGDTQYF. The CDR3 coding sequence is TGTGCCAGCAGTTTCGCGGGAGGATTGGGGGATACGCAGTATTTT.

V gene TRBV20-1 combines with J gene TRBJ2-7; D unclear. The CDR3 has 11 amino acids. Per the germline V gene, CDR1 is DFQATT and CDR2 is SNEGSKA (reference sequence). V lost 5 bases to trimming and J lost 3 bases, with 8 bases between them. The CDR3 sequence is CSAPNYYEQYF. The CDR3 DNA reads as TGCAGTGCTCCAAATTACTACGAGCAGTACTTC.

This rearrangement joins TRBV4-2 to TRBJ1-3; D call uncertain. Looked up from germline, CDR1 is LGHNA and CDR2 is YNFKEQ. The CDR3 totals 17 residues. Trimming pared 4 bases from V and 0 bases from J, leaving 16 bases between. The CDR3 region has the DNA TGTGCCAGCAGCCCCAGATCAGGATCGAGCTCTGGAAACACCATATATTTT. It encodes CASSPRSGSSSGNTIYF.

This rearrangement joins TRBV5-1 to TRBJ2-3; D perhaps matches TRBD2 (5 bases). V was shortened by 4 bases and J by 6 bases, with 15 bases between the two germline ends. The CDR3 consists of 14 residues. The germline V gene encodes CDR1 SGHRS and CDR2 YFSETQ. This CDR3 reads CASSVAALVDTQYF. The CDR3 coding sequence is TGCGCCAGCAGCGTCGCCGCACTAGTGGATACGCAGTATTTT. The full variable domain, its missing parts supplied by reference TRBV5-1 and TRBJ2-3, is KAGVTQTPRYLIKTRGQQVTLSCSPISGHRSVSWYQQTPGQGLQFLFEYFSETQRNKGNFPGRFSGRQFSNSRSEMNVSTLELGDSALYLCASSVAALVDTQYFGPGTRLTVL.

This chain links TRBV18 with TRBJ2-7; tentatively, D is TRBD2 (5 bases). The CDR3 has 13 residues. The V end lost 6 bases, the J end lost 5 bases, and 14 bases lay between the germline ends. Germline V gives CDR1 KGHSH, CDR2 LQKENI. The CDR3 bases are TGTGCCAGCTCCACAGCGGAGCGCGACGAGCAGTACTTC. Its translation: CASSTAERDEQYF.